The 29 T cell receptor beta chains reported below all come from one sample, sequenced in a study of CD8+ T cells in alopecia areata. Isolated RNA was reverse transcribed into cDNA used as the sequencing template. Produced via immunoSEQ multiplex PCR; TCRdb's table is partial and in-frame only. The sample has approximately 98,000 clones, roughly 59% seen once. The sequenced material came from CD8+ T cells sorted from blood. All receptors derive from a human donor in good health.

A single count supports this clone. The V call is TRBV2, the J call TRBJ1-2, with D unclear. CDR3 length: 13 amino acids. V was cut by 8 bases and J by 4 bases, with 14 bases left in between. Germline loops: CDR1 SNHLY, CDR2 FYNNEI. The CDR3 sequence is CASRLALIYGYTF. The CDR3 nucleotides are TGTGCCAGCCGACTCGCCCTCATCTATGGCTACACCTTC.

This sequence joins TRBV7-2 and TRBJ2-3; D remains ambiguous. Trimming removed 1 base at V and 2 bases at J, with 10 bases between. The germline V gene has CDR1 SGHTA and CDR2 FQGNSA. The CDR3 is 15 amino acids. The DNA for the CDR3 is TGTGCCAGCAGCTTAGTTCTCCCTGACACAGATACGCAGTATTTT. It encodes CASSLVLPDTDTQYF. The full variable domain, completed using reference TRBV7-2 and TRBJ2-3, is GAGVSQSPSNKVTEKGKDVELRCDPISGHTALYWYRQSLGQGLEFLIYFQGNSAPDKSGLPSDRFSAERTGGSVSTLTIQRTQQEDSAVYLCASSLVLPDTDTQYFGPGTRLTVL.

About this clone itself: A junction end diverges from the germline sequence, so it may reflect a read error. The chain carries TRBV7-7 and TRBJ2-1, with TRBD2 matching 10 bases. The CDR3 consists of 18 residues. The germline gives CDR1 SSHAT, CDR2 FNYEAQ (reference sequence). CDR3 residues: CASSLAGGTLSSYNEQFF. The CDR3 region has the DNA TGTGCTAGCAGCTTAGCGGGGGGCACTTTGAGCTCCTACAATGAGCAGTTCTTC.

This chain joins TRBV11-2 and TRBJ2-5; the match to TRBD2 covers 10 bases. The CDR3 runs 15 residues. Trimming took 5 bases from V and 4 from J; bases not matched to a gene: 7. Germline assignment: CDR1 SGHAT and CDR2 FQNNGV. This CDR3 is CASSPEWTSGETQYF. The DNA of the CDR3 is TGTGCCAGCAGCCCCGAGTGGACTAGCGGAGAGACCCAGTACTTC.

This chain connects TRBV6-5 to TRBJ2-6; D is ambiguous. This CDR3 contains 14 residues. With 5 bases removed from V and 0 bases from J, the gap between germline ends came to 5 bases. The germline gives CDR1 MNHEY, CDR2 SVGAGI. The CDR3 DNA reads TGTGCCAGCAGTCCGATCTCTGGGGCCAACGTCCTGACTTTC. Its protein product is CASSPISGANVLTF.

The gene calls are TRBV2 and TRBJ2-7; D possibly corresponds to TRBD1 (6 bases). CDR1 is SNHLY, CDR2 FYNNEI, per germline. The length of the CDR3 is 11 residues. V lost 7 bases, J lost 3 bases, and 7 bases lay in between. The CDR3 protein is CASKDSYEQYF. The CDR3 DNA follows: TGTGCCAGCAAGGACAGCTACGAGCAGTACTTC.

The V gene is TRBV18, the J gene TRBJ2-7, with a tentative D call TRBD1 (5 bases). There are 14 residues in the CDR3. The ends were cut back, 3 bases at V and 4 bases at J, with 13 bases in the middle. Germline CDR1 reads KGHSH; CDR2 reads LQKENI. CDR3 in amino acids: CASSPLRGWYEQYF. CDR3 DNA: TGTGCCAGCTCACCCCTAAGGGGCTGGTACGAGCAGTACTTC.

The rearrangement links TRBV6-5 to TRBJ1-2, with 11 bases aligning to TRBD1. The V segment lost 6 bases and the J segment 6 bases; nucleotides outside the gene matches: 6. The CDR3 spans 14 residues. Germline assignment: CDR1 MNHEY and CDR2 SVGAGI. As DNA, the CDR3 is TGTGCCAGCAGCGCCGGGACAGGGGGAAATGGCTACACCTTC. Its protein is CASSAGTGGNGYTF.

This clone was seen only a few times. The V call is TRBV7-8, the J call TRBJ1-1; no clear D. The germline V gene encodes CDR1 SGHVS and CDR2 FQNEAQ. This CDR3 contains 14 residues. V gave up 5 bases and J gave up 3 bases, with 13 bases separating them. CDR3 sequence (DNA): TGTGCCAGCAGCAATTCGAACCTTTACACTGAAGCTTTCTTT. Its protein product is CASSNSNLYTEAFF.

This clone occurred many times. The rearrangement joins TRBV27 to TRBJ1-4; a weak D match, TRBD1 (6 bases). V was clipped by 6 bases and J by 2 bases, with 22 bases between them. The CDR3 loop spans 18 amino acids. Germline V gene sequence: CDR1 MNHEY, CDR2 SMNVEV (reference sequence). Written as DNA, the CDR3 is TGTGCCAGCAGATACCATTCGGACAGTCTCTATACTAATGAAAAACTGTTTTTT. As protein: CASRYHSDSLYTNEKLFF.

The rearrangement joins TRBV12-5 to TRBJ1-1, with TRBD1 matching 7 bases. Looked up from germline, CDR1 is LGHNT and CDR2 is FRNRAP. J lost 2 bases, V lost 5 bases, and 5 bases had no gene match. This CDR3 is 14 amino acids long. CDR3 protein: CASGPGGLNTEAFF. The CDR3 coding sequence is TGTGCTAGTGGTCCAGGGGGTCTAAACACTGAAGCTTTCTTT.

On this clone: One end of the junction varies from germline; a read error may be responsible. Different DNA sequences within this sample yield the same CDR3. CDR3 region: CSVETGTGRFRTEAFF. The CDR3 bases are TGCAGCGTTGAAACCGGGACAGGGAGGTTTCGGACTGAAGCTTTCTTC. J is TRBJ1-1 and V is TRBV29-1, with 9 positions matching TRBD1. Germline V CDR1 and CDR2: SQVTM, ANQGSEA. The CDR3 extends over 16 amino acids.

The chain links TRBV29-1 to TRBJ2-3; 11 nucleotides line up with TRBD1. With 6 bases clipped from V and 3 bases from J, the junction kept 8 bases outside the gene matches. CDR3 length equals 15 residues. Looked up from germline, CDR1 is SQVTM and CDR2 is ANQGSEA. The CDR3 region is CSVAADRGPTDTQYF. As DNA, the CDR3 is TGCAGCGTCGCGGCGGACAGGGGGCCAACAGATACGCAGTATTTT.

V usage is TRBV29-1 and J usage is TRBJ2-3; 7 bases are a match to TRBD1. The V gene's germline CDR1 is SQVTM and CDR2 ANQGSEA. The CDR3 totals 14 residues. The ends lost 6 bases at V and 0 bases at J; junction bases unmatched: 6. The CDR3 loop is CSVSGTVSTDTQYF. CDR3 sequence (DNA): TGCAGCGTCTCCGGGACAGTGAGCACAGATACGCAGTATTTT.

The chain recombines TRBV5-6 with TRBJ2-7; D is perhaps TRBD1 or TRBD2 (6 bases each). CDR3 length equals 14 residues. Looked up from germline, CDR1 is SGHDT and CDR2 is YYEEEE. With 3 bases removed from V and 0 bases from J, the gap between germline ends came to 10 bases. This CDR3 is CASSWGDNSYEQYF. DNA of the CDR3: TGTGCCAGCAGCTGGGGGGACAACTCCTACGAGCAGTACTTC.

CDR3 amino acids: CASSLRGDPYNSPLHF. CDR3 in DNA: TGTGCCAGCAGCCTACGGGGGGACCCCTATAATTCACCCCTCCACTTT. The chain uses TRBV13 and TRBJ1-6; a possible D gene is TRBD1 (5 bases). The V gene's germline CDR1 is PRHDT and CDR2 FYEKMQ (reference sequence). This CDR3 is 16 amino acids long. The V and J ends lost 5 bases and 2 bases respectively, with 13 bases between them.

The rearrangement uses TRBV28 and TRBJ2-4, with D perhaps given as TRBD1 or TRBD2 (6 bases each). The CDR3 has 16 residues. The germline V gene has CDR1 MDHEN and CDR2 SYDVKM. V lost 4 bases to trimming and J lost 1 base, with 14 bases between them. This chain's CDR3 is CASSSTRRGAKNIQYF. The CDR3 coding sequence is TGTGCCAGCAGTTCGACGAGGAGGGGGGCCAAAAACATTCAGTACTTC. The full variable domain, in which reference TRBV28 and TRBJ2-4 provide the parts outside the CDR3, is DVKVTQSSRYLVKRTGEKVFLECVQDMDHENMFWYRQDPGLGLRLIYFSYDVKMKEKGDIPEGYSVSREKKERFSLILESASTNQTSMYLCASSSTRRGAKNIQYFGAGTRLSVL.

This clone was counted many times. V is TRBV21-1 and J is TRBJ2-1; the table calls TRBD1, which could not be checked here. TRBV21-1 is termed a pseudogene. The CDR3 extends over 17 amino acids. CDR3 DNA: TGTGCCAGCAGCAACAGGGTGCGAAGGACAGGGGGCTCTGAGCAGTTCTTC. Encoded protein: CASSNRVRRTGGSEQFF.

J is TRBJ2-3 and V is TRBV2; 10 bases are a match to TRBD2. The V segment lost 7 bases and the J segment 3 bases; nucleotides outside the gene matches: 7. The CDR3 is 15 residues long. Looked up from germline, CDR1 is SNHLY and CDR2 is FYNNEI. The CDR3 nucleotides read TGTGCCAGCACGAGGCTACTAGCGGGGACAGATACGCAGTATTTT. This sequence encodes CASTRLLAGTDTQYF.

Only a few counts were recorded for this clone. This chain joins TRBV19 and TRBJ2-1, with D possibly TRBD2 on 6 matching bases. Germline loops: CDR1 LNHDA, CDR2 SQIVND (reference sequence). The CDR3 length is 15 residues. V was shortened by 1 base and J by 7 bases, with 14 bases between the two germline ends. CDR3 sequence (DNA): TGTGCCAGTAGTATAGTAGTCGGGACTTCAAATGAGCAGTTCTTC. Translating gives CASSIVVGTSNEQFF.

This chain uses TRBV28 with TRBJ2-7, with D unresolved. Deletions cut 6 bases from V and 6 bases from J, with 18 bases between. Germline V gives CDR1 MDHEN, CDR2 SYDVKM. The length of the CDR3 is 14 residues. CDR3: CASSTLTRPGEQYF. CDR3 in DNA: TGTGCCAGCAGCACACTTACACGTCCCGGCGAGCAGTACTTC.

The CDR3 sequence: CASSGGSLGHLNYGYTF. As DNA, the CDR3 is TGTGCCAGCAGTGGGGGATCCCTGGGACACCTAAACTATGGCTACACCTTC. The chain employs TRBV25-1 and TRBJ1-2; a possible D gene is TRBD1 (6 bases). CDR1 MGHDK and CDR2 SYGVNS come from the germline V gene. The germline V and J ends were trimmed by 4 bases and 2 bases, with 20 bases remaining between them. The CDR3 contains 17 residues.

The chain has TRBV13 and TRBJ2-1; TRBD2 aligns across 12 bases. The germline gives CDR1 PRHDT, CDR2 FYEKMQ (reference sequence). The CDR3 spans 17 residues. V lost 0 bases to trimming and J lost 4 bases; unmatched junction nucleotides: 4. The CDR3 protein is CASSLGMTSGGYNEQFF. The CDR3 region has the DNA TGTGCCAGCAGCTTAGGCATGACTAGCGGGGGATACAATGAGCAGTTCTTC.

This chain links TRBV7-6 with TRBJ1-1; unclear D gene. V lost 3 bases, J lost 4 bases, and 15 bases lay in between. CDR1 and CDR2 (germline): SGHVS, FNYEAQ. This CDR3 comprises 15 residues. CDR3 in DNA: TGTGCCAGCAGCTTGGAGTCAAACCTGGGCACTGAAGCTTTCTTT. This translates into CASSLESNLGTEAFF. The whole variable domain, remainder taken from reference TRBV7-6 and TRBJ1-1, is GAGVSQSPRYKVTKRGQDVALRCDPISGHVSLYWYRQALGQGPEFLTYFNYEAQQDKSGLPNDRFSAERPEGSISTLTIQRTEQRDSAMYRCASSLESNLGTEAFFGQGTRLTVV.

V is TRBV15 and J is TRBJ1-6, with TRBD1 matching over 8 bases. The germline gives CDR1 LNHNV, CDR2 YYDKDF (reference sequence). V lost 0 bases, J lost 10 bases, and 5 bases stayed unmatched. This CDR3 spans 15 amino acids. The CDR3 DNA reads as TGTGCCACCAGCAGAGATCGACAGGGGAGGTCACCCCTCCACTTT. Translation: CATSRDRQGRSPLHF.

This chain joins TRBV2 and TRBJ1-4; TRBD1 matches 12 bases. The CDR3 spans 17 residues. V was pared by 5 bases and J by 14 bases, with 18 bases of the junction left unmatched. Per the germline V gene, CDR1 is SNHLY and CDR2 is FYNNEI. This CDR3 reads CASSHENQGQGAYGLFF. CDR3 DNA sequence: TGTGCCAGCAGTCACGAAAACCAGGGACAGGGGGCATATGGGCTGTTTTTT.

The chain joins TRBV5-4 to TRBJ2-3; 9 nucleotides line up with TRBD2. Germline values: CDR1 SGHNT, CDR2 YYREEE (reference sequence). The CDR3 loop spans 16 amino acids. Trimming cost V 1 base and J 4 bases; bases outside gene matches: 7. CDR3 protein: CASSLFQRGAADTQYF. The DNA of the CDR3 is TGTGCCAGCAGCTTGTTTCAGCGGGGGGCGGCAGATACGCAGTATTTT.

The V call is TRBV7-8, the J call TRBJ2-5; D gene unclear. This CDR3 contains 17 residues. Germline-derived CDR1 and CDR2 are SGHVS and FQNEAQ. Trimming left V 4 bases short and J 5 bases short, with 23 bases between. The CDR3 loop reads CASSSMSSNEAMETQYF. The CDR3 bases are TGTGCCAGCAGCTCCATGTCTTCAAACGAGGCAATGGAGACCCAGTACTTC. Full variable domain (outside the CDR3, taken from reference TRBV7-8 and TRBJ2-5): GAGVSQSPRYKVAKRGQDVALRCDPISGHVSLFWYQQALGQGPEFLTYFQNEAQLDKSGLPSDRFFAERPEGSVSTLKIQRTQQEDSAVYLCASSSMSSNEAMETQYFGPGTRLLVL.

This clone was seen just once. V is TRBV30 and J is TRBJ2-1; TRBD2 is a possible D gene (6 bases). V was trimmed by 5 bases and J by 10 bases, leaving 15 bases between them. Germline CDR1 and CDR2: GTSNPN and SVGIG (reference sequence). CDR3 size: 12 residues. The CDR3 reads CAWAGLRGEQFF. Written as DNA, the CDR3 is TGTGCCTGGGCGGGACTCCGAGGCGAGCAGTTCTTC.